The 5 T cell receptor beta chains in this list originate from one sample, sequenced in a study of OX40 agonist ivuxolimab in advanced cancers. TCRdb's copy holds only in-frame clones and misses some; the assay was immunoSEQ multiplex PCR. This table holds tens of thousands of clones, roughly 90% found once. This sample comprised CD4+ or CD8+ T cells sorted from blood, obtained in a trial of the OX40 agonist ivuxolimab. The receptors were gathered from an adult with an advanced solid tumor such as melanoma, head and neck, liver or kidney cancer.

This sequence joins TRBV5-1 and TRBJ2-3; 10 bases align to TRBD2. The germline V gene encodes CDR1 SGHRS and CDR2 YFSETQ. The CDR3 contains 17 residues. Unmatched junction bases numbered 8, after V lost 2 bases and J lost 2 bases. Written as DNA, the CDR3 is TGCGCCAGCAGCTTAGCGGGGGGGCCCGCGGACACAGATACGCAGTATTTT. Protein sequence: CASSLAGGPADTDTQYF.

The chain recombines TRBV11-2 with TRBJ2-1; no reliable D call. Per the germline V gene, CDR1 is SGHAT and CDR2 is FQNNGV. CDR3 length equals 10 residues. Trimming cost V 1 base and J 12 bases, with 4 bases left between them. CDR3 amino acids: CASSLVMQFF. The CDR3 DNA is TGTGCCAGCAGCTTAGTAATGCAGTTCTTC.

This chain joins TRBV12-5 and TRBJ2-7; D remains ambiguous. CDR3 length equals 14 residues. The germline CDR1 and CDR2 sequences are LGHNT and FRNRAP. The V gene lost 3 bases and the J gene lost 3 bases, with 12 bases spanning the gap. The CDR3 sequence: CASGFPGGDYEQYF. The DNA of the CDR3 is TGTGCTAGTGGTTTCCCGGGCGGAGACTACGAGCAGTACTTC.

V gene TRBV11-2 combines with J gene TRBJ1-1; TRBD1 matches 7 bases. V gave up 3 bases and J gave up 6 bases; unmatched junction bases: 4. The CDR3 consists of 13 residues. Per germline, CDR1 SGHAT and CDR2 FQNNGV. The CDR3 protein is CASSFEGAAEAFF. The CDR3 nucleotides read TGTGCCAGCAGCTTCGAGGGGGCCGCTGAAGCTTTCTTT.

The rearrangement joins TRBV14 to TRBJ1-1, with D possibly matching TRBD1 (6 bases). CDR1 SGHDN and CDR2 FVKESK come from the germline V gene. The germline V and J ends were trimmed by 0 bases and 3 bases, with 11 bases remaining between them. The CDR3 sequence is 15 residues long. The CDR3 sequence: CASSQDQGIYTEAFF. The CDR3 DNA sequence: TGTGCCAGCAGCCAAGATCAGGGGATTTACACTGAAGCTTTCTTT. Supplemented by reference TRBV14 and TRBJ1-1, the full variable domain reads EAGVTQFPSHSVIEKGQTVTLRCDPISGHDNLYWYRRVMGKEIKFLLHFVKESKQDESGMPNNRFLAERTGGTYSTLKVQPAELEDSGVYFCASSQDQGIYTEAFFGQGTRLTVV.